Described below is a single T cell receptor beta chain sequence and its context. This sample stems from a study of control samples from healthy donors and cancer patients. Assay used: immunoSEQ multiplex PCR; TCRdb lists only in-frame clones, some missing. The data contain some 150,000 clones, roughly 94% of them singletons. Source material: PBMCs. The TCR sequence derives from a man in his 60s with colorectal cancer.

The CDR3 region is CASSPRDRGHTIYF. Written as DNA, the CDR3 is TGTGCCAGCAGCCCGAGGGACAGGGGGCACACCATATATTTT. This chain uses TRBV7-2 with TRBJ1-3, with TRBD1 matching over 12 bases. Germline trimming cut 5 bases from V and 8 bases from J; bases unmatched to any gene: 4. This CDR3 has 14 residues. CDR1 is SGHTA, CDR2 FQGNSA, per germline.